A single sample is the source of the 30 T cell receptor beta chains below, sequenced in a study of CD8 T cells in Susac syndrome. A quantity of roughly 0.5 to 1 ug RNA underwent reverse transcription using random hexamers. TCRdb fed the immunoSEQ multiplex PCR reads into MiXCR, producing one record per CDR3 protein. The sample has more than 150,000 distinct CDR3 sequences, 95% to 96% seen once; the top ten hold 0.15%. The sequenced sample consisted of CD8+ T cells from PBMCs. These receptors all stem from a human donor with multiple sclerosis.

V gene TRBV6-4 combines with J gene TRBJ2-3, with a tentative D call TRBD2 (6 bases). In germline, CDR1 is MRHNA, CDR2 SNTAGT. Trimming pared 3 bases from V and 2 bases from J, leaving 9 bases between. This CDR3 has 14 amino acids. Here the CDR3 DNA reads TGTGCCAGCAGTGAAGGGCGGGACACAGATACGCAGTATTTT. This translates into CASSEGRDTDTQYF.

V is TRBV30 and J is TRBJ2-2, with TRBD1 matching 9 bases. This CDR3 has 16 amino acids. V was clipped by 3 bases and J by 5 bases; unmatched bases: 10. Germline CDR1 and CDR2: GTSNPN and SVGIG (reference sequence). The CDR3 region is CAWRKLRTGETGELFF. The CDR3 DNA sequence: TGTGCCTGGAGGAAACTACGGACAGGGGAAACCGGGGAGCTGTTTTTT.

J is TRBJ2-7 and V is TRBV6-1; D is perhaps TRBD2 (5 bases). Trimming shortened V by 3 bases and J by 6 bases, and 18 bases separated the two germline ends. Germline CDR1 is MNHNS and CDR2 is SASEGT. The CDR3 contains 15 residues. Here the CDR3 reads CASSDRRKVPREQYF. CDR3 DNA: TGTGCCAGCAGTGACCGGAGGAAGGTTCCTCGCGAGCAGTACTTC.

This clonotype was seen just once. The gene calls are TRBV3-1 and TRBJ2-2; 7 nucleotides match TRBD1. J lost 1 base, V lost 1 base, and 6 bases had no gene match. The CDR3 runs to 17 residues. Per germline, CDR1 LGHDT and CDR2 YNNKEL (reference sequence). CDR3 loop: CASSQGRNRGNTGELFF. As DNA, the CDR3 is TGTGCCAGCAGCCAAGGCCGAAACAGGGGGAACACCGGGGAGCTGTTTTTT.

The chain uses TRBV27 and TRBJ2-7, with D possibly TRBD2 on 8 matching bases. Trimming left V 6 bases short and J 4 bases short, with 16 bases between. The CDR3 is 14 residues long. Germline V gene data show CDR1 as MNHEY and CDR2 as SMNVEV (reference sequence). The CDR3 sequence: CASSRDSGGYEQYF. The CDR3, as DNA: TGTGCCAGCAGCCGGGACAGCGGGGGTTACGAGCAGTACTTC.

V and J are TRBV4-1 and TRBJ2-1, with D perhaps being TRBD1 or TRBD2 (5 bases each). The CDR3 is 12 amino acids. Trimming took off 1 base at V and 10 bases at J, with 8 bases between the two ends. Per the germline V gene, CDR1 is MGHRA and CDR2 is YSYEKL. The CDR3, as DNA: TGCGCCAGCAGCCAAGTGAGGGGCGAGCAGTTCTTC. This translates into CASSQVRGEQFF.

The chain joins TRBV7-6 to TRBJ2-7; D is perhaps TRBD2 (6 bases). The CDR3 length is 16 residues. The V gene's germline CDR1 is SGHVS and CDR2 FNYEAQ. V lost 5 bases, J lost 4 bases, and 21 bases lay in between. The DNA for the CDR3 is TGTGCCAGCAGCGCTAGGGGCCGCGATGGAGGGTACGAGCAGTACTTC. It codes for CASSARGRDGGYEQYF.

The CDR3 coding sequence is TGTGCCAGCAGCAAAGACCCCCGGACAGGGCGCTATGGCTACACCTTC. Translating gives CASSKDPRTGRYGYTF. V is TRBV21-1 and J is TRBJ1-2; the D call of TRBD1 is as the table states it, not checked on the DNA. TRBV21-1 has pseudogene status. The CDR3 spans 16 residues.

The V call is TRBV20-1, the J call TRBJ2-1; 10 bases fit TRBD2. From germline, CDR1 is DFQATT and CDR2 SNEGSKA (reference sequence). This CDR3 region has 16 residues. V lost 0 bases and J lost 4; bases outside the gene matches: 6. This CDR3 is CSARDLAGGKYNEQFF. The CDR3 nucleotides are TGCAGTGCTAGAGATTTAGCGGGGGGCAAATACAATGAGCAGTTCTTC.

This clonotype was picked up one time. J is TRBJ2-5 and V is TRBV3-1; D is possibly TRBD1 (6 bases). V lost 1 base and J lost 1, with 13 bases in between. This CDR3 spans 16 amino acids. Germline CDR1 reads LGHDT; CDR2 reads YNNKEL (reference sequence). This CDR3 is CASSQGGRGAQETQYF. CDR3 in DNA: TGTGCCAGCAGCCAAGGGGGGCGCGGAGCCCAAGAGACCCAGTACTTC.

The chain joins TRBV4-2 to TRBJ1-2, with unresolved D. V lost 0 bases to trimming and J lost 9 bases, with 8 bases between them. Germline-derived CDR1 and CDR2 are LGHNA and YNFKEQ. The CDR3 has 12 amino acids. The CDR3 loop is CASSQDPFSYTF. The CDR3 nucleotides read TGTGCCAGCAGCCAAGATCCATTTAGCTACACCTTC.

The CDR3 region is CSVMEETEAFF. Written as DNA, the CDR3 is TGCAGCGTTATGGAGGAAACTGAAGCTTTCTTT. This rearrangement joins TRBV29-1 to TRBJ1-1, with no clear D. CDR3 length equals 11 residues. V was shortened by 5 bases and J by 5 bases, with 9 bases between the two germline ends. Germline CDR1 is SQVTM and CDR2 is ANQGSEA.

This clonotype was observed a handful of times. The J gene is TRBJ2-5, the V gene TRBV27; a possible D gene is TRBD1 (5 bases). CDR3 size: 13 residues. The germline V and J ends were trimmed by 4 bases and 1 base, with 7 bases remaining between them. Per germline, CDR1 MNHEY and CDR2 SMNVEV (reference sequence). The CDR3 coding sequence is TGTGCCAGCAGTTCCGACAGCCAAGAGACCCAGTACTTC. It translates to CASSSDSQETQYF.

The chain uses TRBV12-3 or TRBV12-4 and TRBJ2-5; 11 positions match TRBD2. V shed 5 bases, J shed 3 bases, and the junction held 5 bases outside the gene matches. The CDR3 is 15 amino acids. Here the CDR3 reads CASSPGLAGKETQYF. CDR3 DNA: TGTGCCAGCAGTCCCGGACTAGCGGGTAAAGAGACCCAGTACTTC.

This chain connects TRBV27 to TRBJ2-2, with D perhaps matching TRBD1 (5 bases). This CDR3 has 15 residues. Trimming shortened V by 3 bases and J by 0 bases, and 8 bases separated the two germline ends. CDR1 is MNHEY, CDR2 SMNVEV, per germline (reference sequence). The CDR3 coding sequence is TGTGCCAGCAGTTTTAAAGGGGCGAACACCGGGGAGCTGTTTTTT. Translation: CASSFKGANTGELFF.

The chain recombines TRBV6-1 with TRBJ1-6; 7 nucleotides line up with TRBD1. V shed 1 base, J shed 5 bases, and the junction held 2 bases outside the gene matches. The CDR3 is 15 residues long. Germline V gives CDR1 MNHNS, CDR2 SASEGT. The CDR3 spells CASSEGTGHNSPLHF. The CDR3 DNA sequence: TGTGCCAGCAGTGAAGGGACAGGACATAATTCACCCCTCCACTTT.

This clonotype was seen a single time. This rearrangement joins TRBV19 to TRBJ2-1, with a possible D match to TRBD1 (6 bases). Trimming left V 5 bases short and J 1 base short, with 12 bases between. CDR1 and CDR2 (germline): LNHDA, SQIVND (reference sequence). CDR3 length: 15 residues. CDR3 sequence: CASSAWTESYNEQFF. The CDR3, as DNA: TGTGCCAGTAGTGCCTGGACAGAATCCTACAATGAGCAGTTCTTC.

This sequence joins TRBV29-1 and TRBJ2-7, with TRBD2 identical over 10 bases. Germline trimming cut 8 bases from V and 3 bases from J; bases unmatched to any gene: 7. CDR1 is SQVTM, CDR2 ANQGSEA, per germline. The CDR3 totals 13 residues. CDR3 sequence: CSFRTSGFYEQYF. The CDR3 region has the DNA TGCAGCTTCAGGACTAGCGGATTCTACGAGCAGTACTTC.

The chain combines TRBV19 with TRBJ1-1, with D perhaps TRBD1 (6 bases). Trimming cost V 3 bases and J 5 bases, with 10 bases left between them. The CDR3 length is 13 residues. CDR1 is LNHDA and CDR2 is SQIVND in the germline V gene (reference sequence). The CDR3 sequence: CASSMMGATEAFF. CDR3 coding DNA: TGTGCCAGTAGTATGATGGGGGCAACTGAAGCTTTCTTT.

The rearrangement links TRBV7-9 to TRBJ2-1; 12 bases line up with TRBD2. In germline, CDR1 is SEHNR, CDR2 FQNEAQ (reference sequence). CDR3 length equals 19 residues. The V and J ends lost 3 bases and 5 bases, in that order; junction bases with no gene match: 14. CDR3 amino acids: CASSFLWSEWTSGDNEQFF. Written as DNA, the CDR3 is TGTGCCAGCAGCTTTTTATGGTCCGAATGGACTAGCGGGGACAATGAGCAGTTCTTC. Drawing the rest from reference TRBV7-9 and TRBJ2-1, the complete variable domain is DTGVSQNPRHKITKRGQNVTFRCDPISEHNRLYWYRQTLGQGPEFLTYFQNEAQLEKSRLLSDRFSAERPKGSFSTLEIQRTEQGDSAMYLCASSFLWSEWTSGDNEQFFGPGTRLTVL.

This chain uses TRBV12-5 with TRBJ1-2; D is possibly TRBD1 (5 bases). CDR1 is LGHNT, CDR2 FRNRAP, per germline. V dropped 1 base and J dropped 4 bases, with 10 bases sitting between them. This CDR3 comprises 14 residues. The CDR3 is CASGLGAGGYGYTF. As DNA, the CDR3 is TGTGCTAGTGGTTTGGGTGCGGGGGGCTATGGCTACACCTTC.

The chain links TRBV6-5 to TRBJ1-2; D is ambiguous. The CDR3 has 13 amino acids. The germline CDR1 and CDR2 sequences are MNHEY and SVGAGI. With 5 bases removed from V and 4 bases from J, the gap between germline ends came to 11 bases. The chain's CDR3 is CASSQDGVYGYTF. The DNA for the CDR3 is TGTGCCAGCAGTCAGGACGGAGTCTATGGCTACACCTTC.

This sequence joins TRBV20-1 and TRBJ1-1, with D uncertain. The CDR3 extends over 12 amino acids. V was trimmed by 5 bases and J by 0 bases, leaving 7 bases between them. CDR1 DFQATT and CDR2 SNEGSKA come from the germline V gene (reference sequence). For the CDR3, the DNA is TGCAGTGCTGTACCTTTGAACACTGAAGCTTTCTTT. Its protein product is CSAVPLNTEAFF.

The DNA of the CDR3 is TGTGCCAGCAGCTTCTTAGGGGGGAACTACAATGAGCAGTTCTTC. Translating gives CASSFLGGNYNEQFF. J is TRBJ2-1 and V is TRBV13, with D perhaps matching TRBD1 or TRBD2 (6 bases each). Per the germline V gene, CDR1 is PRHDT and CDR2 is FYEKMQ (reference sequence). The V end lost 3 bases, the J end lost 3 bases, and 12 bases lay between the germline ends. CDR3 size: 15 residues.

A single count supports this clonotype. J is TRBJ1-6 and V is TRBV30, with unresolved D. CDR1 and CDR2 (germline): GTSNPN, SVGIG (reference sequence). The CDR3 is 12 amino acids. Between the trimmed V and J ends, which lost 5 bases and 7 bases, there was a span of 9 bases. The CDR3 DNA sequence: TGTGCCTGGGGGATGGGGAATTCACCCCTCCACTTT. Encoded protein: CAWGMGNSPLHF.

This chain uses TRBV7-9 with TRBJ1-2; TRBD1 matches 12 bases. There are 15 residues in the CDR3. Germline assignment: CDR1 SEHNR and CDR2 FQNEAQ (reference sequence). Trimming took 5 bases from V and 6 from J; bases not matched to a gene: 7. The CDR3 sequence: CASSHRDRGLDGYTF. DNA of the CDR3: TGTGCCAGCAGCCACCGGGACAGGGGGCTCGATGGCTACACCTTC.

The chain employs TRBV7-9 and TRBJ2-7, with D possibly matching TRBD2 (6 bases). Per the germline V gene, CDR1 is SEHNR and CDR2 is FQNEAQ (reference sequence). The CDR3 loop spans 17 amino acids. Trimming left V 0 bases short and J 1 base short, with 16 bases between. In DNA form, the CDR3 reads TGTGCCAGCAGCTTAGCAGGAGGGTTAGGGACGTCCTACGAGCAGTACTTC. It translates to CASSLAGGLGTSYEQYF.

The CDR3 loop reads CASGTGGSGANVLTF. As DNA, the CDR3 is TGTGCCAGCGGCACAGGGGGCTCTGGGGCCAACGTCCTGACTTTC. The chain uses TRBV6-5 and TRBJ2-6; TRBD1 aligns across 8 bases. The germline V gene encodes CDR1 MNHEY and CDR2 SVGAGI. J lost 0 bases, V lost 8 bases, and 3 bases had no gene match. This CDR3 contains 15 residues.

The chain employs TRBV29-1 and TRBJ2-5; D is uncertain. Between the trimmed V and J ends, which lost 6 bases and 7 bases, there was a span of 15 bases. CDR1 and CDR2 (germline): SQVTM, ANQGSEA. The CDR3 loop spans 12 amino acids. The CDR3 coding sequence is TGCAGCGTCATAGTTGGGGATGGGACCCAGTACTTC. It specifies CSVIVGDGTQYF.

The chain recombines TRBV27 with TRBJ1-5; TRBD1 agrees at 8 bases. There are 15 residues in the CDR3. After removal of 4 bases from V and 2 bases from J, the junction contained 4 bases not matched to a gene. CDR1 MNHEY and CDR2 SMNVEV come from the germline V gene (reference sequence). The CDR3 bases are TGTGCCAGCAGTTATTCAGGGGGCGGCAATCAGCCCCAGCATTTT. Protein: CASSYSGGGNQPQHF.